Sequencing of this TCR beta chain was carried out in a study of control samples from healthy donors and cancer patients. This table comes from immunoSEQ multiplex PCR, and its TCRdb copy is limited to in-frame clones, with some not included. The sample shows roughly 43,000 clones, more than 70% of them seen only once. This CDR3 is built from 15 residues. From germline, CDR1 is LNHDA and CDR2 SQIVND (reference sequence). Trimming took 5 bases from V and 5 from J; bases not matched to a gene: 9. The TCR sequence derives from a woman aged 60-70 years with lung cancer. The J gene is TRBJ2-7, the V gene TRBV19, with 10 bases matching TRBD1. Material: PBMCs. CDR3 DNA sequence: TGTGCCAGTAGTTCTTCGACAGGGGGCTCGGACGAGCAGTACTTC. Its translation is CASSSSTGGSDEQYF.